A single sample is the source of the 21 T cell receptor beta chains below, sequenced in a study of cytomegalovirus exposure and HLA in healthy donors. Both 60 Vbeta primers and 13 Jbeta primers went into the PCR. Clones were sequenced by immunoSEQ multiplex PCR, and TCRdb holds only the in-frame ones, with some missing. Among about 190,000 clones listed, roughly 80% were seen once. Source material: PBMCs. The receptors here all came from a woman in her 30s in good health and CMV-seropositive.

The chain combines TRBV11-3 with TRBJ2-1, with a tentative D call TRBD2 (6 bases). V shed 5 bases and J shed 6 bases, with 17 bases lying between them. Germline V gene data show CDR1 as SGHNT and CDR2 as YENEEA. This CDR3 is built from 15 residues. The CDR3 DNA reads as TGTGCCAGCAGCAATAAGGGACTCCTTAGCAATGAGCAGTTCTTC. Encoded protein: CASSNKGLLSNEQFF.

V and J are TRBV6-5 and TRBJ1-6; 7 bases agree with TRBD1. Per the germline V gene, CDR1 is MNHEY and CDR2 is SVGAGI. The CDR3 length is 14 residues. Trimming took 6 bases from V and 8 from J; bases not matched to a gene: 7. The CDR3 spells CASRNRGSDSPLHF. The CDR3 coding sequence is TGTGCCAGCAGAAACAGGGGAAGCGATTCACCCCTCCACTTT.

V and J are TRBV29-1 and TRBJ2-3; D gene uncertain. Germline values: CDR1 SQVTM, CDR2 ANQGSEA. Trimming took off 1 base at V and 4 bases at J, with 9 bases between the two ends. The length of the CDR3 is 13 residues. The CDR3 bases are TGCAGCGTTGAAGGACAAGTGCCAGATACGCAGTATTTT. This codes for CSVEGQVPDTQYF.

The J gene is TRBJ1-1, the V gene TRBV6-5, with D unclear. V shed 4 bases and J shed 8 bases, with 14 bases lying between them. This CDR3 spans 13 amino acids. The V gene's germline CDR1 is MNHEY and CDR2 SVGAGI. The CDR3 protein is CASSLGALTEAFF. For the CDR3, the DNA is TGTGCCAGCAGTTTGGGAGCACTGACCGAAGCTTTCTTT.

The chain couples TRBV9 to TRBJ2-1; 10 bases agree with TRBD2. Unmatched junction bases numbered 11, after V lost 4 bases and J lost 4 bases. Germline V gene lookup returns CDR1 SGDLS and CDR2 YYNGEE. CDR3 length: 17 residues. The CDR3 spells CASSWVAGGVLYNEQFF. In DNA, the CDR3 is TGTGCCAGCAGCTGGGTAGCGGGGGGTGTATTGTACAATGAGCAGTTCTTC. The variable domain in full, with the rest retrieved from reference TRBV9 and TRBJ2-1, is DSGVTQTPKHLITATGQRVTLRCSPRSGDLSVYWYQQSLDQGLQFLIQYYNGEERAKGNILERFSAQQFPDLHSELNLSSLELGDSALYFCASSWVAGGVLYNEQFFGPGTRLTVL.

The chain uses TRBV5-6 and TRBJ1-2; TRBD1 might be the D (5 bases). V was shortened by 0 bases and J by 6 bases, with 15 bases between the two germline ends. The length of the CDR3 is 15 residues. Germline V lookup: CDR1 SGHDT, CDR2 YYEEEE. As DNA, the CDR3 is TGTGCCAGCAGCTTGGCGCCGGTGGGCAGGGATGGCTACACCTTC. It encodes CASSLAPVGRDGYTF.

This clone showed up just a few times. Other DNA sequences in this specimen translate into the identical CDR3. CDR3 amino acids: CASSLDSETQYF. CDR3 in DNA: TGCGCCAGCAGCTTGGATAGTGAGACCCAGTACTTC. This sequence joins TRBV5-1 and TRBJ2-5; D call uncertain. The germline V gene has CDR1 SGHRS and CDR2 YFSETQ. Trimming shortened V by 0 bases and J by 5 bases, and 5 bases separated the two germline ends. This CDR3 has 12 residues.

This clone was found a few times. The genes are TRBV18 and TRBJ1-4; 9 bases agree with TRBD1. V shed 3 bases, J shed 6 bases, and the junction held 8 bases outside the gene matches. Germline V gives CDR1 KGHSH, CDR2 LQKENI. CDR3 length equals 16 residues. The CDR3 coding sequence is TGTGCCAGCTCACCGGGACAGGGATCATTTGATGAAAAACTGTTTTTT. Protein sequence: CASSPGQGSFDEKLFF. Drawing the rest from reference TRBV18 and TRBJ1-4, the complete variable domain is NAGVMQNPRHLVRRRGQEARLRCSPMKGHSHVYWYRQLPEEGLKFMVYLQKENIIDESGMPKERFSAEFPKEGPSILRIQQVVRGDSAAYFCASSPGQGSFDEKLFFGSGTQLSVL.

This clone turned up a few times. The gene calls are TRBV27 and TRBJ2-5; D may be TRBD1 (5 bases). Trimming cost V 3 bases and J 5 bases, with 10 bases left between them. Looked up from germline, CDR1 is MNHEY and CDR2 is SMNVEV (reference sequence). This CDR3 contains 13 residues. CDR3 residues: CASSFRVWETQYF. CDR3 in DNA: TGTGCCAGCAGTTTCAGGGTTTGGGAGACCCAGTACTTC.

As DNA, the CDR3 is TGTGCCAGCAGCGGACCGGGACTTTTGTACTCCTACGAGCAGTACTTC. Amino acids: CASSGPGLLYSYEQYF. V gene TRBV5-6 combines with J gene TRBJ2-5, with a tentative D call TRBD2 (6 bases). The last part of the DNA fits TRBJ2-7 better; the J call may be wrong. Germline V gene sequence: CDR1 SGHDT, CDR2 YYEEEE. The CDR3 spans 16 residues.

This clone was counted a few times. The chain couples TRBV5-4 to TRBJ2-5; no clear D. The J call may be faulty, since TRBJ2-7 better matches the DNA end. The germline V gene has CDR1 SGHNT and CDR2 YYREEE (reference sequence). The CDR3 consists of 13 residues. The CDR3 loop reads CASSLSPDYEQYF. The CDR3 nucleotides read TGTGCCAGCAGCTTGTCCCCTGACTACGAGCAGTACTTC.

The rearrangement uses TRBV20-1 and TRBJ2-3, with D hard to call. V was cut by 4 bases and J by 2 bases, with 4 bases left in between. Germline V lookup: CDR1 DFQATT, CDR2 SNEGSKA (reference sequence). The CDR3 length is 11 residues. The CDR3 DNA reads TGCAGTGCTACCCACACAGATACGCAGTATTTT. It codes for CSATHTDTQYF.

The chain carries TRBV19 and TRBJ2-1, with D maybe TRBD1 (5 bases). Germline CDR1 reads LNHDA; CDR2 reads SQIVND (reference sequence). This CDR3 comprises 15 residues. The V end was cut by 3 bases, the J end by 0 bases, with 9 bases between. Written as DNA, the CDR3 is TGTGCCAGTAGTATTGGACAAAGCTCCTACAATGAGCAGTTCTTC. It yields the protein CASSIGQSSYNEQFF.

CDR3 nucleotides: TGTGCCAGCAGCCGCGACCTTGGGCAGTACGAGCAGTACTTC. Translated: CASSRDLGQYEQYF. The chain combines TRBV4-2 with TRBJ2-7; D unresolved. Germline CDR1 is LGHNA and CDR2 is YNFKEQ. V lost 4 bases, J lost 4 bases, and 14 bases lay in between. The CDR3 totals 14 residues.

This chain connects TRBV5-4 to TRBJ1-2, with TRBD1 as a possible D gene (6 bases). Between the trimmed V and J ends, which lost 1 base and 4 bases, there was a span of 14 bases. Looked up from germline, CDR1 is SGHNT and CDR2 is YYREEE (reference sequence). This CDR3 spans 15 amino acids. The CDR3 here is CASSLNRVELYGYTF. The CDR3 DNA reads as TGTGCCAGCAGCTTGAACAGGGTTGAACTCTATGGCTACACCTTC.

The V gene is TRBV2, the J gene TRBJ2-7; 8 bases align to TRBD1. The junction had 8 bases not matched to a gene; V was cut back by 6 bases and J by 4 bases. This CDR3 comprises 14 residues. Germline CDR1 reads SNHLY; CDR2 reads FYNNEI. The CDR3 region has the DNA TGTGCCAGCAGCGCCGGGACAGGTCGGTACGAGCAGTACTTC. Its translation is CASSAGTGRYEQYF.

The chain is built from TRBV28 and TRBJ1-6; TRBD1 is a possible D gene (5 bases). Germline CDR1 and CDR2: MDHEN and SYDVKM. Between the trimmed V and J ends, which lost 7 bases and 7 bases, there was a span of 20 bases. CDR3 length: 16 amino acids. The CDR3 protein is CASTLTVGGGNSPLHF. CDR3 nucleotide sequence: TGTGCCAGCACCTTGACAGTTGGGGGAGGCAATTCACCCCTCCACTTT.

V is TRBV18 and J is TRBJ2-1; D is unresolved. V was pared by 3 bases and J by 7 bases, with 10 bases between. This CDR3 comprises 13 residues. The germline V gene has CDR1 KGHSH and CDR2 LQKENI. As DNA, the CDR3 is TGTGCCAGCTCACCTCCAAGTCGGAATGAGCAGTTCTTC. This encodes CASSPPSRNEQFF.

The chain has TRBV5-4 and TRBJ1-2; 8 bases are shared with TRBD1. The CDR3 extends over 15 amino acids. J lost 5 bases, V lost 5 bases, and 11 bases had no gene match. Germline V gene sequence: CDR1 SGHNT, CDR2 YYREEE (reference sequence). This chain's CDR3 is CASSMETGGQYGYTF. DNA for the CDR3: TGTGCCAGCAGTATGGAAACAGGGGGGCAGTATGGCTACACCTTC. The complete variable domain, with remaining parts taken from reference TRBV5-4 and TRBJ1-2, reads ETGVTQSPTHLIKTRGQQVTLRCSSQSGHNTVSWYQQALGQGPQFIFQYYREEENGRGNFPPRFSGLQFPNYSSELNVNALELDDSALYLCASSMETGGQYGYTFGSGTRLTVV.

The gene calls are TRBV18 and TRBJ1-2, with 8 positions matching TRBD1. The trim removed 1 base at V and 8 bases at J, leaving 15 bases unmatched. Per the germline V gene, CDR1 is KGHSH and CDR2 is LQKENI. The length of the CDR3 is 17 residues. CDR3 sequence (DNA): TGTGCCAGCTCACCACTTCTGCAGGCAGGGGGCCTCGAGGGCTACACCTTC. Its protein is CASSPLLQAGGLEGYTF.

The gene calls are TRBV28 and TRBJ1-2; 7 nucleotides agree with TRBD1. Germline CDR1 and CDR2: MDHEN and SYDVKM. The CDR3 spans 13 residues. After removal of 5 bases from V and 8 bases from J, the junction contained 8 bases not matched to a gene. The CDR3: CASSLIQGRGYTF. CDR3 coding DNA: TGTGCCAGCAGTCTTATACAGGGGAGGGGCTACACCTTC.